This T cell receptor beta chain was captured by sequencing in a study of T cells in Graves' hyperthyroidism and ophthalmopathy. From RNA transcripts, TCR beta CDR3 regions were amplified. TCR CDR3 regions were first amplified by RT-PCR with HTBI primers. TCRdb passed the multiplex PCR reads through MiXCR, listing each CDR3 protein once. The profile shows some 420,000 distinct CDR3 sequences, roughly an eighth of them singletons. This clonotype was detected only a few times. Material for sequencing was blood. The receptor was isolated from a woman under 30 with Graves' hyperthyroidism.

The CDR3, as DNA: TGTGCCAAGGGAAGCTCCTACGAGCAGTACTTC. Its protein is CAKGSSYEQYF. This sequence joins TRBV2 and TRBJ2-7; D not certain. Trimming removed 10 bases from V and 0 bases from J, with 7 bases in between. The CDR3 is 11 amino acids. Germline values: CDR1 SNHLY, CDR2 FYNNEI. Full variable domain (outside the CDR3, taken from reference TRBV2 and TRBJ2-7): EPEVTQTPSHQVTQMGQEVILRCVPISNHLYFYWYRQILGQKVEFLVSFYNNEISEKSEIFDDQFSVERPDGSNFTLKIRSTKLEDSAMYFCAKGSSYEQYFGPGTRLTVT.